The 17 T cell receptor beta chains given below trace back to one sample, sequenced in a study of regulatory T cells in long-lasting Graves disease (dated by TCRdb to 2020 to 2023). Library creation used multiplex PCR. The sequencer listed for this sample is Illumina HiSeq 4000. iRepertoire HTBI primers and Arm-PCR amplification of CDR3 regions were used to construct TCR beta libraries. TCRdb redid the processing of the public reads, applying fastp at Q25 and MiXCR, and retained in-frame beta chains. Every distinct CDR3 protein forms one entry, paired with its most common genes and DNA. In this sample the table shows about 450,000 distinct CDR3 sequences, less than 25% of which occur a single time. The ten largest make up about a quarter of the sample. According to the study, the label for this sample's time point signals: persistent/refractory GD, antithyroid drugs over 5 years with positive TRAb. For both TCR sequencing and RNA sequencing, RNA was extracted from PBMCs using TRIzol.

This specimen consisted of peripheral blood mononuclear cells (PBMCs), obtained when the disease was refractory, from a patient treated with antithyroid drugs. The source of these receptors is a female donor with Graves disease.

CDR3 nucleotide sequence: TGCAGTGCGAGGACTAGCAGGACTCTCTACGAGCAGTACTTC. Its protein is CSARTSRTLYEQYF. This chain connects TRBV20-1 to TRBJ2-7; TRBD2 matches 8 bases. The ends lost 6 bases at V and 3 bases at J; junction bases unmatched: 10. Germline CDR1 reads DFQATT; CDR2 reads SNEGSKA (reference sequence). This CDR3 comprises 14 residues.

This clonotype was detected ten times or more. The chain is built from TRBV2 and TRBJ2-5; 7 bases align to TRBD2. After removal of 11 bases from V and 2 bases from J, the junction contained 14 bases not matched to a gene. Germline CDR1 and CDR2: SNHLY and FYNNEI. The length of the CDR3 is 15 residues. The CDR3 DNA sequence: TGTGCCGGGTTATCTCTTCCGGGACTACAAGAGACCCAGTACTTC. The encoded protein is CAGLSLPGLQETQYF.

A few counts support this clonotype. The V and J genes are TRBV2 and TRBJ2-2; D not resolved. Germline values: CDR1 SNHLY, CDR2 FYNNEI. Trimming removed 0 bases from V and 13 bases from J, with 12 bases in between. This CDR3 is built from 13 residues. CDR3 nucleotide sequence: TGTGCCAGCAGTGAAGCCTCCCGCCGAGGGCTGTTTTTT. As protein: CASSEASRRGLFF.

This chain joins TRBV5-1 and TRBJ2-7; 10 bases agree with TRBD2. Germline lookup yields CDR1 SGHRS and CDR2 YFSETQ. V lost 1 base, J lost 3 bases, and 28 bases stayed unmatched. This CDR3 has 23 residues. For the CDR3, the DNA is TGCGCCAGCAGCTTGCTGTTAGGAGTAGGTTGGACTAGCGGCCTGCAAGTATTCTACGAGCAGTACTTC. Its translation is CASSLLLGVGWTSGLQVFYEQYF. Drawing the rest from reference TRBV5-1 and TRBJ2-7, the complete variable domain is KAGVTQTPRYLIKTRGQQVTLSCSPISGHRSVSWYQQTPGQGLQFLFEYFSETQRNKGNFPGRFSGRQFSNSRSEMNVSTLELGDSALYLCASSLLLGVGWTSGLQVFYEQYFGPGTRLTVT.

CDR3 sequence reads: CASSPGTGVSQPQHF. As DNA, the CDR3 is TGTGCCAGCAGCCCCGGGACAGGGGTATCTCAGCCCCAGCATTTT. The genes are TRBV7-9 and TRBJ1-5; 10 bases fit TRBD1. The CDR3 is 15 residues long. Germline CDR1 is SEHNR and CDR2 is FQNEAQ (reference sequence). The V and J ends lost 5 bases and 6 bases, in that order; junction bases with no gene match: 7. The full variable domain, with the rest looked up from reference TRBV7-9 and TRBJ1-5, is DTGVSQNPRHKITKRGQNVTFRCDPISEHNRLYWYRQTLGQGPEFLTYFQNEAQLEKSRLLSDRFSAERPKGSFSTLEIQRTEQGDSAMYLCASSPGTGVSQPQHFGDGTRLSIL.

This clonotype turned up a few times. CDR3 in amino acids: CASTQKGGGVAGGRSSYEQYF. The DNA of the CDR3 is TGTGCCAGCACCCAGAAAGGGGGAGGTGTAGCGGGAGGGCGAAGCTCCTACGAGCAGTACTTC. The genes are TRBV28 and TRBJ2-7; 11 nucleotides agree with TRBD2. The junction had 23 bases not matched to a gene; V was cut back by 7 bases and J by 0 bases. Germline-derived CDR1 and CDR2 are MDHEN and SYDVKM. The CDR3 is 21 residues long.

This clonotype was counted between two and nine times. The rearrangement links TRBV18 to TRBJ1-1; TRBD1 matches 8 bases. The V gene end was trimmed by 3 bases and the J gene end by 5 bases; junction bases not matched to a gene: 5. CDR3 size: 14 residues. Germline V gene sequence: CDR1 KGHSH, CDR2 LQKENI. CDR3 sequence: CASSPDRGQTEAFF. The CDR3 DNA follows: TGTGCCAGCTCACCCGACAGGGGCCAAACTGAAGCTTTCTTT.

This clonotype has more than one count but fewer than ten. The chain has TRBV20-1 and TRBJ1-6; no clear D gene. Germline V lookup: CDR1 DFQATT, CDR2 SNEGSKA (reference sequence). The CDR3 is made up of 15 amino acids. V lost 6 bases to trimming and J lost 5 bases, with 17 bases between them. The chain's CDR3 is CSAVSWQQNNSPLHF. The CDR3 DNA follows: TGCAGTGCCGTGTCCTGGCAGCAAAATAATTCACCCCTCCACTTT.

This chain links TRBV29-1 with TRBJ2-2; possible D gene TRBD2, 5 bases. Per germline, CDR1 SQVTM and CDR2 ANQGSEA. Trimming removed 7 bases from V and 0 bases from J, with 12 bases in between. The CDR3 has 14 amino acids. This CDR3 is CSACEGSNTGELFF. The CDR3 DNA is TGCAGCGCCTGCGAGGGATCGAACACCGGGGAGCTGTTTTTT.

This clonotype has ten or more counts. This rearrangement joins TRBV7-3 to TRBJ2-1; 7 bases line up with TRBD2. Germline CDR1 SGHTA, CDR2 FQGTGA. The CDR3 length is 15 residues. J lost 5 bases, V lost 4 bases, and 8 bases had no gene match. CDR3 nucleotide sequence: TGTGCCAGCAGCTCCAGGGCTAGCGGAAACAATGAGCAGTTCTTC. This codes for CASSSRASGNNEQFF. Full variable domain (rest looked up from reference TRBV7-3 and TRBJ2-1): GAGVSQTPSNKVTEKGKYVELRCDPISGHTALYWYRQSLGQGPEFLIYFQGTGAADDSGLPNDRFFAVRPEGSVSTLKIQRTERGDSAVYLCASSSRASGNNEQFFGPGTRLTVL.

This chain uses TRBV20-1 with TRBJ2-7, with a tentative D call TRBD1 (7 bases). The CDR3 has 13 amino acids. Germline V CDR1 and CDR2: DFQATT, SNEGSKA (reference sequence). Between the trimmed V and J ends, which lost 6 bases and 0 bases, there was a span of 12 bases. The chain's CDR3 is CSARGEVSYEQYF. CDR3 bases: TGCAGTGCCAGGGGGGAGGTCTCCTACGAGCAGTACTTC.

This chain links TRBV6-5 with TRBJ2-1; 7 bases line up with TRBD2. The CDR3 runs to 17 residues. Germline CDR1 and CDR2: MNHEY and SVGAGI. With V trimmed by 0 bases and J by 2 bases, 7 bases remained unmatched. CDR3 sequence (DNA): TGTGCCAGCAGTTACTCGCGCCCGGGAGGAACCTACAATGAGCAGTTCTTC. The encoded protein is CASSYSRPGGTYNEQFF.

The chain is built from TRBV15 and TRBJ2-3, with D perhaps TRBD1 or TRBD2 (5 bases each). Germline-derived CDR1 and CDR2 are LNHNV and YYDKDF (reference sequence). Trimming stripped 0 bases from V and 8 bases from J, with 15 bases between. The CDR3 extends over 15 amino acids. The DNA of the CDR3 is TGTGCCACCAGCAGAGACCGGGACCCCGGCGGTACGCAGTATTTT. Translation: CATSRDRDPGGTQYF.

CDR3 coding DNA: TGCAGTGCACAGAAAACGGGGGTCAATCAGCCCCAGCATTTT. It encodes CSAQKTGVNQPQHF. The V gene is TRBV20-1, the J gene TRBJ1-5; weak D call: TRBD1 (5 bases). CDR1 is DFQATT, CDR2 SNEGSKA, per germline (reference sequence). V lost 6 bases, J lost 3 bases, and 15 bases lay in between. The CDR3 length is 14 residues.

The CDR3 nucleotides are TGTGCCAGCAGCCCCTCCGGGACGGCGAATGAAAAACTGTTTTTT. Its translation is CASSPSGTANEKLFF. The chain links TRBV5-5 to TRBJ1-4, with D maybe TRBD1 (5 bases). This CDR3 region has 15 residues. The V gene lost 4 bases and the J gene lost 5 bases, with 15 bases spanning the gap. CDR1 SGHKS and CDR2 YYEKEE come from the germline V gene (reference sequence).

This clonotype was seen only once. Mismatch with germline at one junction end may stem from a read error. V gene TRBV7-2 combines with J gene TRBJ1-6, with no clear D. Germline loops: CDR1 SGHTA, CDR2 FQGNSA. The CDR3 has 18 residues. The CDR3 DNA reads as TGCGCCAGCAGCCAAGATTGGGCAGCTAGCTCCTATAATTCACCCCTCCACTTT. Translated: CASSQDWAASSYNSPLHF.

This sequence joins TRBV29-1 and TRBJ1-1, with D maybe TRBD1 (6 bases). V was pared by 2 bases and J by 5 bases, with 9 bases between. The germline V gene encodes CDR1 SQVTM and CDR2 ANQGSEA. This CDR3 has 12 residues. The CDR3 nucleotides read TGCAGCGTTGAACCAGGGGAGACTGAAGCTTTCTTT. Translation gives CSVEPGETEAFF.